This passage covers 28 T cell receptor beta chains from one sample sequenced in a study of T cell changes during pregnancy in multiple sclerosis. Here immunoSEQ multiplex PCR was the method, and the copy in TCRdb shows in-frame clones only, minus some. The sample yields tens of thousands of clones, roughly nine tenths seen once. This sample comprised CD8+ T cells from peripheral blood mononuclear cells, obtained in the first trimester of pregnancy. The receptors here all came from a female donor with multiple sclerosis, enrolled in a pregnancy study.

The rearrangement joins TRBV28 to TRBJ2-5; D perhaps matches TRBD2 (5 bases). The length of the CDR3 is 11 residues. CDR1 is MDHEN, CDR2 SYDVKM, per germline. The V and J ends lost 2 bases and 7 bases respectively, with 5 bases between them. In nucleotides, the CDR3 is TGTGCCAGCAGTTTAGGAGGGACCCAGTACTTC. Its translation is CASSLGGTQYF.

This sequence joins TRBV25-1 and TRBJ1-3, with D perhaps matching TRBD1 (5 bases). V shed 8 bases and J shed 5 bases, with 7 bases lying between them. The CDR3 length is 11 residues. The germline V gene encodes CDR1 MGHDK and CDR2 SYGVNS. The CDR3 sequence is CASLGRNTIYF. Written as DNA, the CDR3 is TGTGCCAGCCTGGGGCGAAACACCATATATTTT.

The rearrangement uses TRBV5-1 and TRBJ2-7; possible D gene TRBD1, 5 bases. V lost 8 bases and J 0 bases, leaving 18 bases between the germline ends. The CDR3 has 15 amino acids. Germline lookup yields CDR1 SGHRS and CDR2 YFSETQ. CDR3 residues: CASSTAGPLSYEQYF. DNA of the CDR3: TGCGCCAGTTCGACAGCAGGGCCCCTCTCCTACGAGCAGTACTTC.

V is TRBV2 and J is TRBJ2-3; weak D call: TRBD1 (5 bases). The CDR3 runs to 15 residues. CDR1 and CDR2 from the germline V gene are SNHLY and FYNNEI. Trimming took 1 base from V and 2 from J, leaving 10 bases between them. CDR3 residues: CASSEGQGDTDTQYF. The CDR3 bases are TGTGCCAGCAGTGAAGGCCAGGGTGACACAGATACGCAGTATTTT.

J is TRBJ2-6 and V is TRBV2; TRBD2 might be the D (6 bases). Germline V gene lookup returns CDR1 SNHLY and CDR2 FYNNEI. Trimming shortened V by 7 bases and J by 0 bases, and 16 bases separated the two germline ends. The CDR3 contains 17 residues. CDR3 region: CASKPGLIHSGANVLTF. The CDR3 DNA sequence: TGTGCCAGCAAACCGGGACTGATACACTCTGGGGCCAACGTCCTGACTTTC. Full variable domain (missing parts from reference TRBV2 and TRBJ2-6): EPEVTQTPSHQVTQMGQEVILRCVPISNHLYFYWYRQILGQKVEFLVSFYNNEISEKSEIFDDQFSVERPDGSNFTLKIRSTKLEDSAMYFCASKPGLIHSGANVLTFGAGSRLTVL.

The chain carries TRBV29-1 and TRBJ2-3; D is undetermined. Germline lookup yields CDR1 SQVTM and CDR2 ANQGSEA. CDR3 length: 13 amino acids. V was clipped by 6 bases and J by 6 bases, with 16 bases between them. The CDR3 loop reads CSVEVVAGDTQYF. The CDR3, as DNA: TGCAGCGTAGAGGTGGTAGCTGGTGATACGCAGTATTTT.

V is TRBV30 and J is TRBJ1-2; D not resolved. CDR3 length: 11 residues. CDR1 GTSNPN and CDR2 SVGIG come from the germline V gene (reference sequence). The ends were cut back, 2 bases at V and 5 bases at J, with 6 bases in the middle. CDR3 DNA sequence: TGTGCCTGGAGTAATTCTTATGGCTACACCTTC. It is translated as CAWSNSYGYTF.

The V call is TRBV27, the J call TRBJ1-2, with unresolved D. The germline gives CDR1 MNHEY, CDR2 SMNVEV (reference sequence). Trimming removed 4 bases at V and 4 bases at J, with 10 bases between. The CDR3 spans 13 residues. CDR3 protein: CASSYAYAYGYTF. DNA of the CDR3: TGTGCCAGCAGTTATGCGTATGCCTATGGCTACACCTTC.

To note about this clone: Other DNA sequences in the sample encode the same CDR3. The V gene is TRBV27, the J gene TRBJ2-6; a possible D gene is TRBD2 (5 bases). Deletions cut 6 bases from V and 4 bases from J, with 13 bases between. Germline values: CDR1 MNHEY, CDR2 SMNVEV (reference sequence). The CDR3 runs to 15 residues. The CDR3 DNA follows: TGTGCCAGCAGCCCCTCGGGGTCAGGGGCCAACGTCCTGACTTTC. Translation: CASSPSGSGANVLTF.

The V gene is TRBV9, the J gene TRBJ2-5, with 10 positions matching TRBD2. The germline V gene encodes CDR1 SGDLS and CDR2 YYNGEE. Trimming cost V 3 bases and J 9 bases; bases outside gene matches: 8. This CDR3 region has 14 residues. CDR3 DNA sequence: TGTGCCAGCAGCGCCCTCAGCGGGGGGGCGGCCCAGTACTTC. Translation gives CASSALSGGAAQYF.

The chain is built from TRBV5-4 and TRBJ1-1, with D unclear. There are 11 residues in the CDR3. Germline V gene data show CDR1 as SGHNT and CDR2 as YYREEE (reference sequence). Trimming cost V 0 bases and J 8 bases, with 5 bases left between them. The CDR3 region has the DNA TGTGCCAGCAGCTTGGTGGGCGAAGCTTTCTTT. This sequence encodes CASSLVGEAFF.

The chain uses TRBV5-4 and TRBJ1-2; D may be TRBD1 (5 bases). The CDR3 is 13 residues long. V lost 6 bases, J lost 1 base, and 10 bases lay in between. The germline gives CDR1 SGHNT, CDR2 YYREEE (reference sequence). The CDR3 loop is CASTGGVNYGYTF. The DNA for the CDR3 is TGTGCCAGCACCGGGGGGGTTAACTATGGCTACACCTTC.

The CDR3 reads CASSSIPGQGGTTEAFF. CDR3 DNA sequence: TGTGCCAGCAGCTCTATTCCGGGACAGGGGGGGACCACTGAAGCTTTCTTT. V is TRBV7-6 and J is TRBJ1-1, with 11 bases fitting TRBD1. CDR1 is SGHVS and CDR2 is FNYEAQ in the germline V gene. This CDR3 has 17 residues. Trimming cost V 4 bases and J 4 bases; bases outside gene matches: 11. Full variable domain (rest looked up from reference TRBV7-6 and TRBJ1-1): GAGVSQSPRYKVTKRGQDVALRCDPISGHVSLYWYRQALGQGPEFLTYFNYEAQQDKSGLPNDRFSAERPEGSISTLTIQRTEQRDSAMYRCASSSIPGQGGTTEAFFGQGTRLTVV.

Only one count was recorded for this clone. The rearrangement uses TRBV9 and TRBJ2-1, with 8 bases fitting TRBD1. Trimming cost V 3 bases and J 0 bases; bases outside gene matches: 17. The length of the CDR3 is 20 residues. CDR1 is SGDLS, CDR2 YYNGEE, per germline. The CDR3 protein is CASSGYRGQGPPSSYNEQFF. DNA of the CDR3: TGTGCCAGCAGCGGGTACAGAGGACAGGGACCCCCGAGCTCCTACAATGAGCAGTTCTTC.

This clone is a singleton in its sample. The rearrangement joins TRBV27 to TRBJ2-1; D may be TRBD2 (6 bases). This CDR3 contains 14 residues. CDR1 and CDR2 (germline): MNHEY, SMNVEV (reference sequence). Trimming left V 1 base short and J 5 bases short, with 9 bases between. The CDR3 here is CASSLFSGDNEQFF. The CDR3 bases are TGTGCCAGCAGTTTATTCTCGGGGGACAATGAGCAGTTCTTC.

This clone came up once. The rearrangement uses TRBV5-1 and TRBJ2-7; 7 nucleotides match TRBD1. V lost 6 bases, J lost 4 bases, and 7 bases stayed unmatched. Germline CDR1 and CDR2: SGHRS and YFSETQ. The CDR3 length is 13 residues. The CDR3 sequence is CASNRDSHYEQYF. CDR3 sequence (DNA): TGCGCCAGCAACCGGGACAGCCATTACGAGCAGTACTTC.

This clone was picked up a small number of times. The chain has TRBV4-2 and TRBJ2-7; a weak D match, TRBD2 (5 bases). The CDR3 extends over 12 amino acids. Per the germline V gene, CDR1 is LGHNA and CDR2 is YNFKEQ. V lost 5 bases, J lost 3 bases, and 8 bases lay in between. The CDR3 coding sequence is TGTGCCAGCAGCTTAGGAGGCTACGAGCAGTACTTC. It encodes CASSLGGYEQYF.

This chain links TRBV5-4 with TRBJ2-5; 9 bases fit TRBD2. J was trimmed by 4 bases and V by 4 bases; bases with no gene match: 14. The germline V gene has CDR1 SGHNT and CDR2 YYREEE (reference sequence). CDR3 size: 17 residues. The CDR3 sequence: CASSQVGLAGGLETQYF. In DNA, the CDR3 is TGTGCCAGCAGCCAAGTAGGACTGGCGGGAGGGTTAGAGACCCAGTACTTC.

In DNA, the CDR3 is TGTGCCACCTCATCGACAGGATTCTACGAGCAGTACTTC. It translates to CATSSTGFYEQYF. The chain uses TRBV19 and TRBJ2-7; D is perhaps TRBD1 (6 bases). The V gene lost 10 bases and the J gene lost 3 bases, with 16 bases spanning the gap. The CDR3 runs to 13 residues. Germline CDR1 and CDR2: LNHDA and SQIVND (reference sequence). Full variable domain (rest looked up from reference TRBV19 and TRBJ2-7): DGGITQSPKYLFRKEGQNVTLSCEQNLNHDAMYWYRQDPGQGLRLIYYSQIVNDFQKGDIAEGYSVSREKKESFPLTVTSAQKNPTAFYLCATSSTGFYEQYFGPGTRLTVT.

The chain recombines TRBV7-9 with TRBJ2-7; 7 positions match TRBD1. In germline, CDR1 is SEHNR, CDR2 FQNEAQ (reference sequence). There are 14 residues in the CDR3. Germline trimming cut 5 bases from V and 1 base from J; bases unmatched to any gene: 5. CDR3 loop: CASSPRQGSYEQYF. CDR3 nucleotides: TGTGCCAGCAGCCCCCGACAGGGATCCTACGAGCAGTACTTC.

The chain links TRBV19 to TRBJ2-7; 10 nucleotides match TRBD2. Trimming at V came to 4 bases and at J to 3 bases, leaving 6 bases not matched to a gene. Looked up from germline, CDR1 is LNHDA and CDR2 is SQIVND (reference sequence). The CDR3 runs 15 residues. The CDR3 loop is CASSSAGTSDYEQYF. DNA for the CDR3: TGTGCCAGTAGTAGCGCCGGGACTAGCGACTACGAGCAGTACTTC.

The chain uses TRBV6-1 and TRBJ2-7; TRBD1 aligns across 9 bases. V shed 6 bases and J 4 bases; nucleotides not matched to a gene: 7. CDR1 and CDR2 (germline): MNHNS, SASEGT. CDR3 length equals 14 residues. The CDR3 sequence is CASRSQGASYEQYF. The CDR3 DNA follows: TGTGCCAGCAGATCACAGGGGGCGTCTTACGAGCAGTACTTC.

V gene TRBV19 combines with J gene TRBJ2-7; 10 positions match TRBD2. Germline V gives CDR1 LNHDA, CDR2 SQIVND (reference sequence). The CDR3 loop spans 15 amino acids. V trimming: 3 bases; J trimming: 7 bases; junction bases outside the gene matches: 9. The CDR3 sequence: CASSIWTSGSEEQYF. As DNA, the CDR3 is TGTGCCAGTAGTATTTGGACTAGCGGCAGCGAGGAGCAGTACTTC. The full variable domain, rest sourced from reference TRBV19 and TRBJ2-7, is DGGITQSPKYLFRKEGQNVTLSCEQNLNHDAMYWYRQDPGQGLRLIYYSQIVNDFQKGDIAEGYSVSREKKESFPLTVTSAQKNPTAFYLCASSIWTSGSEEQYFGPGTRLTVT.

The chain has TRBV7-9 and TRBJ1-1, with 8 nucleotides matching TRBD1. Germline CDR1 and CDR2: SEHNR and FQNEAQ (reference sequence). Trimming cost V 4 bases and J 4 bases; bases outside gene matches: 5. The CDR3 spans 14 residues. The CDR3 DNA reads as TGTGCCAGCAGCTCCCGAACAGGGGGCACTGAAGCTTTCTTT. Translation: CASSSRTGGTEAFF.

CDR3 in amino acids: CASSLATMGGEQFF. In DNA form, the CDR3 reads TGTGCCAGCAGCTTGGCCACCATGGGAGGTGAGCAGTTCTTC. This chain links TRBV5-4 with TRBJ2-1, with D perhaps TRBD2 (6 bases). The CDR3 spans 14 residues. V was pared by 0 bases and J by 9 bases, with 13 bases between. Germline lookup yields CDR1 SGHNT and CDR2 YYREEE (reference sequence).

The chain has TRBV28 and TRBJ2-1; D ambiguous. From germline, CDR1 is MDHEN and CDR2 SYDVKM. The CDR3 runs 12 residues. V dropped 11 bases and J dropped 8 bases, with 16 bases sitting between them. The CDR3 reads CASTRVRHEQFF. CDR3 nucleotide sequence: TGTGCCTCAACACGGGTTAGGCATGAGCAGTTCTTC.

The chain has TRBV27 and TRBJ1-1; D might be TRBD1 (6 bases). The germline V and J ends were trimmed by 2 bases and 0 bases, with 13 bases remaining between them. This CDR3 is 16 amino acids long. Looked up from germline, CDR1 is MNHEY and CDR2 is SMNVEV (reference sequence). The CDR3 bases are TGTGCCAGCAGTTTAGGGGGCAGGGGTATGAACACTGAAGCTTTCTTT. This encodes CASSLGGRGMNTEAFF.

V usage is TRBV19 and J usage is TRBJ1-1; D is perhaps TRBD1 (6 bases). Germline values: CDR1 LNHDA, CDR2 SQIVND (reference sequence). The CDR3 extends over 14 amino acids. V was trimmed by 7 bases and J by 3 bases, leaving 15 bases between them. CDR3 sequence reads: CASTGTGFDTEAFF. The CDR3 DNA is TGTGCCAGTACCGGAACAGGGTTCGACACTGAAGCTTTCTTT.